This is a list of T cell receptor beta chains from one sample in a study of beta chain features in type 1 diabetes. Sequenced by immunoSEQ multiplex PCR; TCRdb stores in-frame clones only, minus some. The sample carries some 270,000 clones, around 14% recorded once. The sample taken for sequencing was naive CD4+ T cells from blood. The receptors shown here come from a woman aged 40 to 55 in good health. Each CDR3 is given with its conserved first and last residue. The order of the fields is D gene, J gene, V gene, CDR3 length, clone size, CDR3 protein, CDR3 DNA. D genes are given only for firm matches. Some rows mark clone size as missing; the rest say once, few, many or name a class of expanded clone.

NA,TRBJ1-5,TRBV6-5,15,few,CASSKGPQGGRPQHF,TGTGCCAGCAGCAAAGGACCCCAAGGAGGTCGACCCCAGCATTTT
TRBD2,TRBJ2-1,TRBV9,15,NA,CASSERGAPYNEQFF,TGTGCCAGCAGCGAGCGGGGGGCCCCCTACAATGAGCAGTTCTTC
TRBD1,TRBJ1-1,TRBV5-1,15,few,CASSRGQAENTEAFF,TGCGCCAGCAGCCGGGGACAGGCAGAGAACACTGAAGCTTTCTTT
TRBD1,TRBJ2-7,TRBV5-1,16,NA,CASRNTPGQGGYEQYF,TGCGCCAGCAGAAACACTCCGGGACAGGGGGGCTACGAGCAGTACTTC
NA,TRBJ2-3,TRBV6-4,14,NA,CASRVGASTDTQYF,TGTGCCAGCAGAGTCGGAGCTAGCACAGATACGCAGTATTTT
NA,TRBJ1-1,TRBV9,15,NA,CASSAAGYMNTEAFF,TGTGCCAGCAGCGCAGCAGGGTACATGAACACTGAAGCTTTCTTT
TRBD1,TRBJ1-5,TRBV6-4,15,few,CASSNYNRGYQPQHF,TGTGCCAGCAGTAACTATAACAGGGGCTATCAGCCCCAGCATTTT
TRBD1,TRBJ1-5,TRBV19,16,few,CASSIGTGDSNQPQHF,TGTGCCAGTAGTATCGGGACAGGGGATAGCAATCAGCCCCAGCATTTT
NA,TRBJ1-6,TRBV20-1,11,NA,CSSGRGSPLHF,TGCAGTTCAGGGAGGGGATCACCCCTCCACTTT
NA,TRBJ1-3,TRBV9,16,few,CASSVTGHSSGNTIYF,TGTGCCAGCAGCGTGACAGGCCATAGCTCTGGAAACACCATATATTTT
TRBD2,TRBJ2-3,TRBV27,18,few,CASSSPAALAVSTDTQYF,TGTGCCAGCAGTTCCCCAGCCGCCCTAGCGGTCAGCACAGATACGCAGTATTTT
NA,TRBJ1-1,TRBV11-2,13,few,CASSPTGGTEAFF,TGTGCCAGCAGCCCCACAGGTGGCACTGAAGCTTTCTTT
TRBD1,TRBJ2-7,TRBV7-2,13,NA,CASSHRGVYEQYF,TGTGCCAGCAGCCACAGGGGAGTCTACGAGCAGTACTTC
TRBD2,TRBJ2-7,TRBV9,15,NA,CASSVELADSYEQYF,TGTGCCAGCAGCGTAGAACTAGCGGACTCCTACGAGCAGTACTTC
TRBD1,TRBJ2-5,TRBV27,14,few,CASSLRGQGGTQYF,TGTGCCAGCAGTTTACGGGGACAGGGGGGGACCCAGTACTTC